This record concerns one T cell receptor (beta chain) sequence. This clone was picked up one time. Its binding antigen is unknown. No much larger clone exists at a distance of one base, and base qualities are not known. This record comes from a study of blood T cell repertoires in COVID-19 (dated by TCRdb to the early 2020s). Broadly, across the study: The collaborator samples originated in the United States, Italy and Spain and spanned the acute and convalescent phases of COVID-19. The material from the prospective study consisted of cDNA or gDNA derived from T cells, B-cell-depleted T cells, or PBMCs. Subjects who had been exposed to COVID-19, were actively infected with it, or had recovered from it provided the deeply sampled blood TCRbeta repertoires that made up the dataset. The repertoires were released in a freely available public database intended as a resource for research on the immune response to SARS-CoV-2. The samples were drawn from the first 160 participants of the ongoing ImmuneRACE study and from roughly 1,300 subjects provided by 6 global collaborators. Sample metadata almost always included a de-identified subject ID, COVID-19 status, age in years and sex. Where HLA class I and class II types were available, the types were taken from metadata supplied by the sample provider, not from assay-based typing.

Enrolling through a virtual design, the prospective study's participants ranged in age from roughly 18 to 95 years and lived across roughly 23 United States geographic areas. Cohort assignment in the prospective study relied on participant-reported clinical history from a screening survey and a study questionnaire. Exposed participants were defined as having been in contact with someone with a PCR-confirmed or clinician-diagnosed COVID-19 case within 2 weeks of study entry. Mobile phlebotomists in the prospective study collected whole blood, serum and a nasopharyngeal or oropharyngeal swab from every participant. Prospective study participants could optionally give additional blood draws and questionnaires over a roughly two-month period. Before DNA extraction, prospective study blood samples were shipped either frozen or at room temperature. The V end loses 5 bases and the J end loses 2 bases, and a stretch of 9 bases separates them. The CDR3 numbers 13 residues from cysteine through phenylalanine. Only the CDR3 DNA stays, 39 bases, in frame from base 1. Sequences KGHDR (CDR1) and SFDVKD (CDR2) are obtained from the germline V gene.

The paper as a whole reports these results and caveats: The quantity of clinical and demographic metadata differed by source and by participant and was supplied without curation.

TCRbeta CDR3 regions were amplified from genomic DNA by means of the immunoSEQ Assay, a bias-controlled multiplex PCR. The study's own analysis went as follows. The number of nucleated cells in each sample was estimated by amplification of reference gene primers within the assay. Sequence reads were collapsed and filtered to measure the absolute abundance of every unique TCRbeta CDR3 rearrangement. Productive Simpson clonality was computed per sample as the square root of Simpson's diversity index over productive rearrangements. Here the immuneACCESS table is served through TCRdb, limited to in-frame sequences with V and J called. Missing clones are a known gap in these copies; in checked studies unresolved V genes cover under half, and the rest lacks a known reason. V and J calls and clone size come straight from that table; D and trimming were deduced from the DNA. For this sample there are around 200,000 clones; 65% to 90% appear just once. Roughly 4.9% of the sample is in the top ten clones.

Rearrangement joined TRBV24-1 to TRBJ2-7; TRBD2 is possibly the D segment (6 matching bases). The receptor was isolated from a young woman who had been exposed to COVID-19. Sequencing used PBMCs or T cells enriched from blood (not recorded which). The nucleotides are TGTGCCACCAGTGCTTCGGGAGCCTACGAGCAGTACTTC. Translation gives CATSASGAYEQYF.